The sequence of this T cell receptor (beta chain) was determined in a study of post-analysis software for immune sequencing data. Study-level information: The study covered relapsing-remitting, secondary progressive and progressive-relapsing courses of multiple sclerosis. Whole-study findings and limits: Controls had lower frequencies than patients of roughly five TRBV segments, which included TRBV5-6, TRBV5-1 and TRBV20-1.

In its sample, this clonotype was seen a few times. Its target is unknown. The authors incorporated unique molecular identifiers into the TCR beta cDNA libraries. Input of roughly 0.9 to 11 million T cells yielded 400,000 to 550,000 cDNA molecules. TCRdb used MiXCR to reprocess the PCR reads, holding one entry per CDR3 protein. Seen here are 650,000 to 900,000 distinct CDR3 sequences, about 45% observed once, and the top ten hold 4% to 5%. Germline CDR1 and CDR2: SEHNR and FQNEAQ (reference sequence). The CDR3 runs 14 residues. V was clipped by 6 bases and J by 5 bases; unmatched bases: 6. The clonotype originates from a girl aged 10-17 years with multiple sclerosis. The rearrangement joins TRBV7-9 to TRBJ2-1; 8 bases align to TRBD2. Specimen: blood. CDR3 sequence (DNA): TGTGCCAGCAGGGGGACTAGGCAGGACAATGAGCAGTTCTTC. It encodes CASRGTRQDNEQFF.